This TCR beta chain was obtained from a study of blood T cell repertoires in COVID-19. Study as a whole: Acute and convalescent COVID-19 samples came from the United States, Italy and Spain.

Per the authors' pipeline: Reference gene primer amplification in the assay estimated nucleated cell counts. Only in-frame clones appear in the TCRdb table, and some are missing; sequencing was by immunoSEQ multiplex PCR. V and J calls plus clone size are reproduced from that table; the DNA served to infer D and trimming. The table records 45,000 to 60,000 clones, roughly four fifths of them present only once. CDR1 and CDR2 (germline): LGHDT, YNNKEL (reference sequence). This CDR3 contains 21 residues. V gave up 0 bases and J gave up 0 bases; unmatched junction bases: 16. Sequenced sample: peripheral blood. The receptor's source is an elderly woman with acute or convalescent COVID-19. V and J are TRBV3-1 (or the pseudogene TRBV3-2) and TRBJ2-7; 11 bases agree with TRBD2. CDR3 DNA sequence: TGTGCCAGCAGCCAAGAAGCCGTGTGGCTAGCGGGGGGACTAAGCTCCTACGAGCAGTACTTC. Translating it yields CASSQEAVWLAGGLSSYEQYF.